This TCR beta chain was observed in a study of blood T cell repertoires in COVID-19. In the original processing: Quantification of nucleated cells was approximated via reference gene primer amplification. Profiled with immunoSEQ multiplex PCR; TCRdb holds only in-frame clones, not every one. V and J calls and clone size come straight from that table; D and trimming were deduced from the DNA. The sample has some 100,000 clones; 65% to 85% are singletons. The germline V gene encodes CDR1 LGHDT and CDR2 YNNKEL (reference sequence). Trimming stripped 1 base from V and 0 bases from J, with 7 bases between. The CDR3 extends over 15 amino acids. This clone was counted a few times.

The chain links TRBV3-1 (or the pseudogene TRBV3-2) to TRBJ1-3; D not certain. The sequence derives from an older woman with acute or convalescent COVID-19. The source material was peripheral blood. As DNA, the CDR3 is TGTGCCAGCAGCCAAGCAGTTAACTCTGGAAACACCATATATTTT. Its translation is CASSQAVNSGNTIYF.